This T cell receptor beta chain comes out of a study of blood T cell repertoires in COVID-19. As for the study in general: Samples of COVID-19 (acute and convalescent) were obtained from the United States, Italy and Spain.

Seattle's enrolled individuals joined amid active infection and were then monitored longitudinally. The authors' processing: Estimated nucleated cell counts came from reference gene primer amplification. The assay was immunoSEQ multiplex PCR, and TCRdb's table has in-frame clones only and misses some. V and J calls and clone size follow that table, whereas D and trimming were derived from the DNA. This table has over 130,000 clones, 88% appearing once. Unmatched junction bases numbered 10, after V lost 4 bases and J lost 6 bases. The germline gives CDR1 SNHLY, CDR2 FYNNEI. The CDR3 loop spans 16 amino acids.

This chain connects TRBV2 to TRBJ1-2, with TRBD1 matching 11 bases. The sequencing sample was made of peripheral blood. The clonotype originates from a human donor with COVID-19, enrolled during active disease. The donor label of this sample is uncertain. CDR3 amino acids: CASSAPKGQGADGYTF. The CDR3 nucleotides read TGTGCCAGCAGTGCCCCAAAAGGACAGGGGGCGGATGGCTACACCTTC.